The 10 T cell receptor beta chains below were found in one sample sequenced in a study of T cell responses to AZD1222 COVID-19 vaccine. The data were produced by immunoSEQ multiplex PCR, yet TCRdb's version contains in-frame clones alone and is incomplete. The repertoire includes 100,000 or so clones, around nine tenths of them detected once, and approximately 16% sits in the top ten. The sample was peripheral blood, taken on day 0 of AZD1222 vaccination. The receptors here all came from an adult in good health.

The rearrangement links TRBV7-2 to TRBJ1-1, with 10 positions matching TRBD1. V lost 3 bases, J lost 0 bases, and 7 bases stayed unmatched. The germline V gene has CDR1 SGHTA and CDR2 FQGNSA. This CDR3 comprises 17 residues. CDR3 loop: CASSFRQGAILNTEAFF. The CDR3 DNA reads as TGTGCCAGCAGCTTTAGACAGGGGGCGATTCTGAACACTGAAGCTTTCTTT.

In this sample, this clone turned up a few times. The chain employs TRBV20-1 and TRBJ2-3; D is unresolved. The CDR3 has 11 amino acids. Germline V lookup: CDR1 DFQATT, CDR2 SNEGSKA (reference sequence). This CDR3 is CSVEFGDTQYF. CDR3 bases: TGCAGCGTCGAGTTCGGCGATACGCAGTATTTT.

The rearrangement joins TRBV6-5 to TRBJ1-1; maybe TRBD1 (6 bases). Looked up from germline, CDR1 is MNHEY and CDR2 is SVGAGI. V lost 5 bases, J lost 4 bases, and 14 bases lay in between. The CDR3 totals 14 residues. In DNA form, the CDR3 reads TGTGCCAGCAGTCCTCAACAGGGACGCACTGAAGCTTTCTTT. This gives the protein CASSPQQGRTEAFF.

This chain uses TRBV2 with TRBJ2-5, with 7 bases that match TRBD1. Losses at the gene ends were 10 bases for V and 2 bases for J; bases not matched to a gene: 7. This CDR3 is built from 13 residues. CDR1 and CDR2 from the germline V gene are SNHLY and FYNNEI. The CDR3 region is CATQGSPQETQYF. CDR3 nucleotides: TGTGCCACACAGGGGTCCCCACAAGAGACCCAGTACTTC. The whole variable domain, filled in from reference TRBV2 and TRBJ2-5, reads EPEVTQTPSHQVTQMGQEVILRCVPISNHLYFYWYRQILGQKVEFLVSFYNNEISEKSEIFDDQFSVERPDGSNFTLKIRSTKLEDSAMYFCATQGSPQETQYFGPGTRLLVL.

The chain links TRBV2 to TRBJ2-7; TRBD2 agrees at 9 bases. Trimming cost V 1 base and J 2 bases; bases outside gene matches: 6. The CDR3 length is 16 residues. Germline CDR1 and CDR2: SNHLY and FYNNEI. The CDR3 DNA follows: TGTGCCAGCAGTGAAGGCGCGGGAGGGCCCCCCTACGAGCAGTACTTC. This translates into CASSEGAGGPPYEQYF.

The chain carries TRBV10-3 and TRBJ2-7; 8 bases match TRBD1. The J segment lost 2 bases and the V segment lost 6 bases, leaving 6 bases of the junction unmatched. There are 14 residues in the CDR3. Germline CDR1 is ENHRY and CDR2 is SYGVKD. Here the CDR3 reads CAIRPDRGPYEQYF. In nucleotides, the CDR3 is TGTGCCATCAGACCAGACAGGGGCCCCTACGAGCAGTACTTC.

The chain uses TRBV27 and TRBJ2-4; 8 bases agree with TRBD1. Germline values: CDR1 MNHEY, CDR2 SMNVEV (reference sequence). The CDR3 covers 16 residues. J was trimmed by 3 bases and V by 3 bases; bases with no gene match: 7. As DNA, the CDR3 is TGTGCCAGCAGTTTCAACAGGGGGGCAGGCAAAAACATTCAGTACTTC. The encoded protein is CASSFNRGAGKNIQYF.

This clone has just one count. The chain carries TRBV11-2 and TRBJ2-7, with unresolved D. V lost 7 bases and J 4 bases, leaving 17 bases between the germline ends. Per germline, CDR1 SGHAT and CDR2 FQNNGV. The CDR3 is made up of 14 amino acids. CDR3: CASNSLSGWYEQYF. DNA for the CDR3: TGTGCCAGCAATTCCCTTAGTGGATGGTACGAGCAGTACTTC. The variable domain in full, with the rest retrieved from reference TRBV11-2 and TRBJ2-7, is EAGVAQSPRYKIIEKRQSVAFWCNPISGHATLYWYQQILGQGPKLLIQFQNNGVVDDSQLPKDRFSAERLKGVDSTLKIQPAKLEDSAVYLCASNSLSGWYEQYFGPGTRLTVT.

V is TRBV25-1 and J is TRBJ2-1, with 7 nucleotides matching TRBD1. V shed 3 bases, J shed 1 base, and the junction held 6 bases outside the gene matches. Germline values: CDR1 MGHDK, CDR2 SYGVNS. The CDR3 is 16 residues long. Here the CDR3 DNA reads TGTGCCAGCAGTGATGACAGGGTGGGATCCTACAATGAGCAGTTCTTC. Translating it yields CASSDDRVGSYNEQFF.

The V and J genes are TRBV7-9 and TRBJ2-3; D is perhaps TRBD2 (5 bases). The V gene's germline CDR1 is SEHNR and CDR2 FQNEAQ (reference sequence). Trimming stripped 2 bases from V and 2 bases from J, with 11 bases between. This CDR3 has 15 amino acids. This chain's CDR3 is CASSLLSGVTDTQYF. CDR3 nucleotides: TGTGCCAGCAGCTTATTATCCGGGGTCACAGATACGCAGTATTTT.